These 25 T cell receptor beta chains were all obtained from the same sample, sequenced in a study of vaccination and CD4 T cells after COVID-19. These receptors' targets are unknown. As to treatment: 10-day PBMC culture with coronavirus spike peptide pools or control peptides (ViraFEST assay). CD4+ T cells of the unexposed donor were collected before the COVID-19 pandemic (2011-2018). Cultured CD4+ T cell DNA underwent sequencing with the Oncomine TCR Beta short-read assay. Via MiXCR, TCRdb re-called the PCR reads, giving one row per CDR3 protein. The data hold 1,000 or so distinct CDR3 sequences, with 15% to 20% observed a single time. Material for sequencing was CD4+ T cells from blood, cultured in vitro. These receptors were obtained from a human donor in good health.

The table lists this clonotype with a few counts. V and J are TRBV10-3 and TRBJ2-7, with 7 bases matching TRBD2. V lost 7 bases, J lost 5 bases, and 11 bases stayed unmatched. This CDR3 region has 14 residues. Germline lookup yields CDR1 ENHRY and CDR2 SYGVKD. CDR3 sequence: CAIKGGTSVDEQYF. The CDR3 DNA follows: TGTGCCATCAAAGGAGGAACTAGCGTCGACGAGCAGTACTTC.

The chain employs TRBV12-3 or TRBV12-4 and TRBJ2-5; D unclear. This CDR3 comprises 15 residues. V lost 3 bases and J lost 0, with 11 bases in between. The CDR3 region has the DNA TGTGCCAGCAGTTTTAGGTGGGTCTACCAAGAGACCCAGTACTTC. Encoded protein: CASSFRWVYQETQYF.

In this sample, this clonotype is medium-sized (0.01 to 0.1%). The chain carries TRBV28 and TRBJ1-2; 7 bases fit TRBD1. CDR3 length equals 13 residues. J gave up 8 bases and V 3 bases, and 6 bases lay outside the gene matches. Germline values: CDR1 MDHEN, CDR2 SYDVKM. CDR3 region: CASSLEGARGYTF. DNA of the CDR3: TGTGCCAGCAGTTTGGAGGGGGCGCGGGGCTACACCTTC.

Judged by abundance, this clonotype is medium-sized. The V gene is TRBV6-1, the J gene TRBJ1-2; D gene uncertain. Trimming removed 7 bases from V and 5 bases from J, with 8 bases in between. Germline V CDR1 and CDR2: MNHNS, SASEGT. The CDR3 spans 11 residues. The CDR3 sequence is CASTVLYGYTF. The CDR3 coding sequence is TGTGCCAGCACTGTATTATATGGCTACACCTTC.

V gene TRBV11-2 combines with J gene TRBJ2-1, with D perhaps matching TRBD2 (6 bases). CDR3 size: 18 residues. Trimming took 3 bases from V and 0 from J, leaving 18 bases between them. Germline-derived CDR1 and CDR2 are SGHAT and FQNNGV. The CDR3 region is CASSLGRKTVFSYNEQFF. The CDR3 region has the DNA TGTGCCAGCAGCTTGGGGAGGAAGACAGTTTTCTCCTACAATGAGCAGTTCTTC.

By share, this clonotype counts as medium-sized. The V gene is TRBV25-1, the J gene TRBJ2-3; TRBD1 might be the D (6 bases). From germline, CDR1 is MGHDK and CDR2 SYGVNS. This CDR3 spans 13 amino acids. Deletions cut 4 bases from V and 7 bases from J, with 12 bases between. CDR3 nucleotides: TGTGCCAGCAGTGTTACAGGGACCAATACGCAGTATTTT. Translation gives CASSVTGTNTQYF. Based on the CDR3 plus reference TRBV25-1 and TRBJ2-3, the full variable domain is EADIYQTPRYLVIGTGKKITLECSQTMGHDKMYWYQQDPGMELHLIHYSYGVNSTEKGDLSSESTVSRIRTEHFPLTLESARPSHTSQYLCASSVTGTNTQYFGPGTRLTVL.

V gene TRBV30 combines with J gene TRBJ1-4, with D perhaps TRBD1 (6 bases). The CDR3 extends over 14 amino acids. Trimming took 2 bases from V and 5 from J, leaving 12 bases between them. Germline CDR1 and CDR2: GTSNPN and SVGIG (reference sequence). Written as DNA, the CDR3 is TGTGCCTGGAGTAAACTAGGGACAAATGAAAAACTGTTTTTT. Translating it yields CAWSKLGTNEKLFF.

The chain couples TRBV28 to TRBJ2-1; no firm D call. CDR1 MDHEN and CDR2 SYDVKM come from the germline V gene. The CDR3 covers 11 residues. The germline V and J ends were trimmed by 5 bases and 6 bases, with 5 bases remaining between them. CDR3 bases: TGTGCCAGCAGTCACCGCAATGAGCAGTTCTTC. Translation gives CASSHRNEQFF.

This sequence joins TRBV5-1 and TRBJ2-3; D remains unclear. CDR1 is SGHRS and CDR2 is YFSETQ in the germline V gene. This CDR3 contains 14 residues. V was cut by 7 bases and J by 1 base, with 13 bases left in between. The CDR3 coding sequence is TGCGCCAGCCGGCCGGCGAAGGGCACAGATACGCAGTATTTT. It translates to CASRPAKGTDTQYF.

The V gene is TRBV5-4, the J gene TRBJ2-2; D not resolved. Deletions cut 0 bases from V and 5 bases from J, with 17 bases between. The CDR3 is 17 amino acids. Germline V lookup: CDR1 SGHNT, CDR2 YYREEE (reference sequence). CDR3 sequence reads: CASSLEVWQESTGELFF. The CDR3, as DNA: TGTGCCAGCAGCTTGGAAGTTTGGCAGGAAAGTACCGGGGAGCTGTTTTTT.

This clonotype was observed a handful of times. The chain combines TRBV19 with TRBJ1-1, with a weak D call TRBD1 (5 bases). Trimming cost V 8 bases and J 1 base, with 17 bases left between them. CDR3 size: 15 residues. CDR1 and CDR2 from the germline V gene are LNHDA and SQIVND (reference sequence). The CDR3 region is CASSTYDRPNTEAFF. Here the CDR3 DNA reads TGTGCCAGTTCGACCTATGACAGACCGAACACTGAAGCTTTCTTT.

The chain joins TRBV29-1 to TRBJ2-7; 14 bases line up with TRBD2. This CDR3 contains 14 residues. Germline CDR1 and CDR2: SQVTM and ANQGSEA. The V segment lost 7 bases and the J segment 6 bases; nucleotides outside the gene matches: 8. This chain's CDR3 is CSATGTSGRGEQYF. The CDR3 bases are TGCAGCGCCACCGGGACTAGCGGGAGAGGCGAGCAGTACTTC.

Sample share makes this clonotype medium-sized. The rearrangement uses TRBV10-3 and TRBJ1-2; 7 bases match TRBD1. The length of the CDR3 is 15 residues. Trimming removed 5 bases from V and 2 bases from J; junction bases left unmatched: 8. Looked up from germline, CDR1 is ENHRY and CDR2 is SYGVKD. CDR3 region: CAISRGQMTNYGYTF. In nucleotides, the CDR3 is TGTGCCATCAGTAGGGGACAGATGACGAACTATGGCTACACCTTC.

Comment on this clonotype: A much larger clone is a single base away; this may be a read error. Lacking the conserved final phenylalanine or tryptophan, this CDR3 likely reflects a read error. The V call is TRBV28, the J call TRBJ1-1; TRBD1 matches 9 bases. CDR3 length: 15 amino acids. The germline V gene encodes CDR1 MDHEN and CDR2 SYDVKM. The J segment lost 3 bases and the V segment lost 4 bases, leaving 6 bases of the junction unmatched. In DNA, the CDR3 is TGTGCCAGCAGTTCTCTGACAGGGGGGGACACTGAAGCTTTCCTT. Its protein product is CASSSLTGGDTEAFL.

This clonotype qualifies as large. CDR3 in amino acids: CASRREGAPYQPQHF. CDR3 sequence (DNA): TGTGCCAGCAGGAGGGAGGGCGCGCCGTATCAGCCCCAGCATTTT. The chain employs TRBV6-1 and TRBJ1-5; unclear D gene. The CDR3 covers 15 residues. Trimming took 6 bases from V and 5 from J, leaving 17 bases between them. Per the germline V gene, CDR1 is MNHNS and CDR2 is SASEGT.

The chain is built from TRBV4-3 and TRBJ1-4; D gene uncertain. Looked up from germline, CDR1 is LGHNA and CDR2 is YSLEER. Trimming removed 1 base from V and 5 bases from J, with 11 bases in between. The CDR3 is 15 residues long. CDR3 nucleotides: TGCGCCAGCAGCCAAGGACGGCTTCCCAATGAAAAACTGTTTTTT. The encoded protein is CASSQGRLPNEKLFF.

Details on this clonotype: A single base separates this from a much larger clone, so it may be a read error. The gene calls are TRBV7-9 and TRBJ2-3; D may match TRBD1 or TRBD2 (6 bases each). The germline CDR1 and CDR2 sequences are SEHNR and FQNEAQ (reference sequence). There are 15 residues in the CDR3. CDR3 bases: TGTGCCGGCAGCTTAGGAGGGGGGCGCACAGATACGCAGTATTTT. Translation: CAGSLGGGRTDTQYF.

This clonotype was seen a few times. This rearrangement joins TRBV30 to TRBJ2-2; D is perhaps TRBD1 (5 bases). Germline lookup yields CDR1 GTSNPN and CDR2 SVGIG (reference sequence). This CDR3 comprises 14 residues. The germline V and J ends were trimmed by 0 bases and 4 bases, with 9 bases remaining between them. CDR3 nucleotide sequence: TGTGCCTGGAGTGTACATGGGGCCACCGGGGAGCTGTTTTTT. Protein sequence: CAWSVHGATGELFF.

By frequency in the sample, this clonotype is large (0.1 to 1%). This chain connects TRBV20-1 to TRBJ1-6; tentative D call: TRBD1 (6 bases). The length of the CDR3 is 16 residues. Germline lookup yields CDR1 DFQATT and CDR2 SNEGSKA (reference sequence). Trimming shortened V by 3 bases and J by 9 bases, and 21 bases separated the two germline ends. The CDR3 here is CSARDPGRGPGSPLHF. CDR3 DNA: TGCAGTGCTAGGGACCCGGGACGGGGGCCAGGTTCACCCCTCCACTTT.

V gene TRBV20-1 combines with J gene TRBJ2-7; D gene uncertain. CDR1 is DFQATT and CDR2 is SNEGSKA in the germline V gene (reference sequence). The CDR3 consists of 14 residues. The V end lost 6 bases, the J end lost 6 bases, and 21 bases lay between the germline ends. Here the CDR3 reads CSASSLRQVGEQYF. The CDR3 DNA is TGCAGTGCCTCCTCGCTTAGACAAGTTGGCGAGCAGTACTTC.

V gene TRBV18 combines with J gene TRBJ2-3, with 9 bases lining up with TRBD1. The CDR3 is made up of 15 amino acids. The J segment lost 4 bases and the V segment lost 0 bases, leaving 2 bases of the junction unmatched. From germline, CDR1 is KGHSH and CDR2 LQKENI. The DNA for the CDR3 is TGTGCCAGCTCACCACCGAGGACAGGGGCAGATACGCAGTATTTT. This sequence encodes CASSPPRTGADTQYF.

This clonotype ranks as medium-sized. CDR3 DNA: TGTGCCATCGGGCTAGCGGGAGGGGGAGATACGCAGTATTTT. It translates to CAIGLAGGGDTQYF. The chain recombines TRBV10-3 with TRBJ2-3; 12 bases align to TRBD2. The CDR3 contains 14 residues. With 8 bases clipped from V and 5 bases from J, the junction kept 5 bases outside the gene matches. CDR1 is ENHRY, CDR2 SYGVKD, per germline.

This clonotype has only a few counts. The rearrangement links TRBV6-1 to TRBJ1-2; maybe TRBD1 (6 bases). The ends were cut back, 6 bases at V and 4 bases at J, with 12 bases in the middle. There are 13 residues in the CDR3. Per the germline V gene, CDR1 is MNHNS and CDR2 is SASEGT. CDR3 in amino acids: CASSRTGSYGYTF. CDR3 bases: TGTGCCAGCAGCCGAACAGGGTCCTATGGCTACACCTTC.

This clonotype is labeled medium-sized. The chain employs TRBV19 and TRBJ1-5; D is perhaps TRBD1 (5 bases). The CDR3 extends over 17 amino acids. Germline CDR1 LNHDA, CDR2 SQIVND (reference sequence). The V end lost 5 bases, the J end lost 1 base, and 18 bases lay between the germline ends. The CDR3 region has the DNA TGTGCCAGTAGTCCAGGGCATGGGGGTCGGAGCAATCAGCCCCAGCATTTT. It codes for CASSPGHGGRSNQPQHF.

In its sample, this clonotype was seen once. Since a much larger clone is just one base distant, this may be a read error. This chain links TRBV6-5 with TRBJ2-5; 11 bases are a match to TRBD2. Germline V gene lookup returns CDR1 MNHEY and CDR2 SVGAGI. CDR3 length equals 18 residues. The CDR3 here is CASNYSTSGSRLQETQYF. In DNA, the CDR3 is TGTGCCAGCAATTACTCCACTAGCGGGAGTCGGCTTCAAGAGACCCAGTACTTC.